This T cell receptor (beta chain) was found in a study of shared clonotypes between healthy human individuals. A few counts support this clone. The repertoire was sequenced with immunoSEQ multiplex PCR; TCRdb's copy has only in-frame clones and lacks some. The sample contains about 2.3 million clones, 80% to 95% of which appear only once. CDR3 size: 15 residues. The germline V gene has CDR1 GTSNPN and CDR2 SVGIG (reference sequence). V lost 0 bases and J 7 bases, leaving 15 bases between the germline ends. The chain carries TRBV30 and TRBJ2-2, with D perhaps TRBD1 (6 bases). Material for sequencing was naive CD4+ T cells from PBMCs. Regarding subset: CD45RA+ positively selected. This TCR derives from a young man in good health. Some clones in this sample may be carry-over from other donors' samples. In DNA form, the CDR3 reads TGTGCCTGGAGTGTAACCCCCCAGGGGAGCGGGGAGCTGTTTTTT. This sequence encodes CAWSVTPQGSGELFF.